The TCR beta chain under discussion was sequenced for a study of beta chain features in type 1 diabetes. Study-wide background: Age and gender were similar between patients and healthy donors, as were cell yields.

The investigators reverse transcribed all of the isolated RNA, so they sequenced expressed TCRB transcripts. Method: immunoSEQ multiplex PCR; TCRdb's copy keeps in-frame clones and lacks some. Here the sample spans under 150,000 clones, less than 8.5% being singletons. Germline loops: CDR1 MRHNA, CDR2 SNTAGT. This CDR3 has 17 amino acids. V was pared by 6 bases and J by 2 bases, with 21 bases between. Sequenced sample: central memory CD4+ T cells from blood. The source is a woman aged 25-40 years in good health. This rearrangement joins TRBV6-4 to TRBJ2-3; possibly TRBD2 for D (6 bases). CDR3 residues: CASSYKLGTSNTDTQYF. For the CDR3, the DNA is TGTGCCAGCAGCTACAAACTAGGGACTTCCAACACAGATACGCAGTATTTT.